This T cell receptor (beta chain) was captured in a study of tumor and adjacent non-tumor tissue in lung cancer. Study outcomes and limitations: Patients with more diverse tumor TCRs had worse survival. Normal lung showed higher cumulative top 100 clone frequency than tumor. Tumor tissue had significantly higher TCR diversity than normal lung.

TCRbeta libraries were built with three rounds of nested PCR, modified from ARM-PCR. A single record per CDR3 protein comes from TCRdb applying MiXCR to the multiplex PCR reads. Of approximately 53,000 distinct CDR3 sequences in the sample, 74% were seen once. About this clonotype: Antigen specificity is unknown.

Germline V gives CDR1 SEHNR, CDR2 FQNEAQ (reference sequence). This CDR3 region has 15 residues. Trimming removed 6 bases from V and 5 bases from J, with 17 bases in between. The template was RNA from unsorted bulk tissue. Distant lung tissue was collected more than 3 cm away from the tumor edge. Between August and November 2014, newly diagnosed, chemotherapy-naive lung cancer patients underwent thoracic surgery in China. This receptor was taken from an older woman with non-small cell lung cancer. The sample taken for sequencing was distant non-tumor lung tissue. The chain links TRBV7-9 to TRBJ2-1, with TRBD1 as a possible D gene (5 bases). In DNA form, the CDR3 reads TGTGCCAGCAGGGACCAGACAGAGTCGAACAATGAGCAGTTCTTC. As protein: CASRDQTESNNEQFF.